Listed here are 21 T cell receptor beta chains from one sample, sequenced in a study of CXCR3-negative and CXCR3-positive naive CD8 T cells. General observations from the study: CXCR3-positive naive cells carried more hydrophobic TRB CDR3s than CXCR3-negative naive cells did.

For these TCRs, the target antigens are not known. The TRB libraries of cDNA were built by UMI-labeled 5' RACE. TCRdb re-analyzed the 5' RACE reads; it lists each CDR3 protein once, without DNA. Its table records about 120,000 distinct CDR3 sequences. Sequenced input: naive CXCR3+ CD8+ T cells from blood. Subset defined: CD45RO-CCR7+CD27+CD95- naive CD8+ T cells expressing CXCR3 (TNR3+). Receptor source: a human donor in good health. Some clones in this sample may be carry-over from other donors' samples.

The V gene is TRBV6-5, the J gene TRBJ2-3; the TCRdb call, TRBD1, lacks DNA for checking. The germline gives CDR1 MNHEY, CDR2 SVGAGI. There are 16 residues in the CDR3. The CDR3: CASRLTWTVDLDTQYF.

The chain joins TRBV7-9 to TRBJ2-1; TCRdb outputs TRBD1, but without DNA this stays unchecked. The CDR3 is 14 residues long. Germline loops: CDR1 SEHNR, CDR2 FQNEAQ (reference sequence). The CDR3 here is CASREGGGYNEQFF.

The CDR3 sequence is CASSSGQNNEQFF. This chain links TRBV7-6 with TRBJ2-1; TCRdb proposes TRBD1, but this gene call is untestable without DNA. CDR1 and CDR2 from the germline V gene are SGHVS and FNYEAQ. The length of the CDR3 is 13 residues.

The chain combines TRBV20-1 with TRBJ1-1; the D gene TCRdb calls, TRBD1, cannot be checked with no DNA. Germline V gene sequence: CDR1 DFQATT, CDR2 SNEGSKA (reference sequence). CDR3 length: 15 amino acids. The CDR3 here is CSAYTLQGAVTEAFF.

The rearrangement uses TRBV4-1 and TRBJ2-3; there is no DNA to check the TCRdb D call of TRBD1. The germline V gene has CDR1 MGHRA and CDR2 YSYEKL. This CDR3 region has 14 residues. The CDR3 sequence is CASGAVGGTDTQYF.

V and J are TRBV4-3 and TRBJ2-1; the TCRdb D gene call, TRBD1, has no DNA to confirm it. In germline, CDR1 is LGHNA, CDR2 YSLEER. The CDR3 length is 14 residues. CDR3 in amino acids: CASSQETAYNEQFF.

The rearrangement uses TRBV6-6 and TRBJ1-1; TCRdb's D gene call, TRBD1, goes unchecked for lack of DNA. The CDR3 contains 15 residues. Germline V CDR1 and CDR2: MNHNY, SVGAGI (reference sequence). CDR3 residues: CASRSRQDLNTEAFF.

The genes are TRBV12-3 or TRBV12-4 and TRBJ2-7; the TCRdb D gene call, TRBD1, has no DNA to confirm it. The CDR3 runs to 13 residues. The CDR3 sequence: CASSSWGGYEQYF.

V gene TRBV28 combines with J gene TRBJ1-5; the D call from TCRdb, TRBD1, cannot be confirmed without DNA. The CDR3 covers 16 residues. Germline CDR1 is MDHEN and CDR2 is SYDVKM. The CDR3 protein is CASSLGEGQDYQPQHF. Variable domain in full (rest from reference TRBV28 and TRBJ1-5): DVKVTQSSRYLVKRTGEKVFLECVQDMDHENMFWYRQDPGLGLRLIYFSYDVKMKEKGDIPEGYSVSREKKERFSLILESASTNQTSMYLCASSLGEGQDYQPQHFGDGTRLSIL.

The V call is TRBV13, the J call TRBJ2-7. Germline assignment: CDR1 PRHDT and CDR2 FYEKMQ (reference sequence). CDR3 length: 14 residues. The chain's CDR3 is CASSLEGAHHEQYF.

This sequence joins TRBV7-9 and TRBJ2-3; TCRdb lists TRBD1, though no DNA is available to test this call. The germline V gene encodes CDR1 SEHNR and CDR2 FQNEAQ (reference sequence). The CDR3 runs 15 residues. CDR3 loop: CASSGWGAHTDTQYF.

This chain's CDR3 is CASSPWVDSNQPQHF. V gene TRBV6-1 combines with J gene TRBJ1-5. There are 15 residues in the CDR3. CDR1 is MNHNS, CDR2 SASEGT, per germline.

The V call is TRBV13, the J call TRBJ2-5; absent DNA, TCRdb's TRBD1 call cannot be checked. The CDR3 runs to 14 residues. Germline CDR1 is PRHDT and CDR2 is FYEKMQ (reference sequence). CDR3 residues: CASSPAQGEETQYF.

The gene calls are TRBV20-1 and TRBJ2-3. The CDR3 sequence is 14 residues long. Looked up from germline, CDR1 is DFQATT and CDR2 is SNEGSKA (reference sequence). CDR3 sequence: CSAYDGGYTDTQYF.

The CDR3 spells CASSYGGTYEQYF. This chain joins TRBV6-2 or TRBV6-3 and TRBJ2-7; absent DNA, TCRdb's TRBD2 call cannot be checked. This CDR3 contains 13 residues. CDR1 and CDR2 from the germline V gene are MNHEY and SVGEGT.

V gene TRBV29-1 combines with J gene TRBJ1-1; the D gene TCRdb calls, TRBD1, cannot be checked with no DNA. The length of the CDR3 is 12 residues. The germline gives CDR1 SQVTM, CDR2 ANQGSEA. The chain's CDR3 is CSVEGQGAEAFF.

The chain is built from TRBV5-5 and TRBJ2-7; TCRdb outputs TRBD1, but without DNA this stays unchecked. CDR3 length: 15 residues. Germline CDR1 SGHKS, CDR2 YYEKEE (reference sequence). The CDR3 sequence is CASSSGVTSSYEQYF.

This chain connects TRBV7-9 to TRBJ2-1; TCRdb calls TRBD1, which cannot be checked without DNA. There are 14 residues in the CDR3. From germline, CDR1 is SEHNR and CDR2 FQNEAQ (reference sequence). The CDR3 spells CASSLSKGHDEQFF.

This chain joins TRBV9 and TRBJ1-3; without DNA, the TCRdb call of TRBD1 cannot be checked. Germline assignment: CDR1 SGDLS and CDR2 YYNGEE. The CDR3 consists of 17 residues. The CDR3: CASSVQAGIFSGNTIYF.

This CDR3 reads CASSSLAGGLDTQYF. The J gene is TRBJ2-3, the V gene TRBV7-6; lacking DNA, the TRBD2 call made by TCRdb goes unchecked. Germline assignment: CDR1 SGHVS and CDR2 FNYEAQ. This CDR3 has 15 amino acids. Looking up the rest from reference TRBV7-6 and TRBJ2-3 gives the full variable domain: GAGVSQSPRYKVTKRGQDVALRCDPISGHVSLYWYRQALGQGPEFLTYFNYEAQQDKSGLPNDRFSAERPEGSISTLTIQRTEQRDSAMYRCASSSLAGGLDTQYFGPGTRLTVL.

J is TRBJ2-1 and V is TRBV6-5; the D gene TCRdb calls, TRBD2, cannot be checked with no DNA. Germline CDR1 MNHEY, CDR2 SVGAGI. The CDR3 length is 17 residues. Here the CDR3 reads CASSYSKREGLYNEQFF.